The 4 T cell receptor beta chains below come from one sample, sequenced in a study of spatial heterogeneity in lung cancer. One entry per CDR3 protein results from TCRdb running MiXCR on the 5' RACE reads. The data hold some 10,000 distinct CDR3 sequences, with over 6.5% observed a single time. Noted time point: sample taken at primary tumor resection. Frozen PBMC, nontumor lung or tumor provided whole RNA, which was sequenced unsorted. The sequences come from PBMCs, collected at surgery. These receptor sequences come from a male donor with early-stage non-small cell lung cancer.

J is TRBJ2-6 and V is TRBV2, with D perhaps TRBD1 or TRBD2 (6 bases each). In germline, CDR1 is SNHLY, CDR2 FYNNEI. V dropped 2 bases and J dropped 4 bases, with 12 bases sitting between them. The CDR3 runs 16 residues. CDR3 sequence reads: CASSEFGGAGANVLTF. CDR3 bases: TGTGCCAGCAGTGAATTCGGGGGCGCGGGGGCCAACGTCCTGACTTTC.

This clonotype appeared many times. The CDR3 coding sequence is TGTGCCAGCAGCCAACCCGGAGCGGGGGGATACATTCAGTACTTC. It yields the protein CASSQPGAGGYIQYF. The chain employs TRBV11-2 and TRBJ2-4; 9 nucleotides agree with TRBD2. This CDR3 is 15 amino acids long. Germline V gene data show CDR1 as SGHAT and CDR2 as FQNNGV. The trim removed 5 bases at V and 8 bases at J, leaving 10 bases unmatched.

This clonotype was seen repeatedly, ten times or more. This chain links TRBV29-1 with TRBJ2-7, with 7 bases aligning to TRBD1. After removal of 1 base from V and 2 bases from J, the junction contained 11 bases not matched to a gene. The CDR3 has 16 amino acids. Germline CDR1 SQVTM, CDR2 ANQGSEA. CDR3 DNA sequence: TGCAGCGTTGAAGGCCTACTCGGACAGGATACCTACGAGCAGTACTTC. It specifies CSVEGLLGQDTYEQYF.

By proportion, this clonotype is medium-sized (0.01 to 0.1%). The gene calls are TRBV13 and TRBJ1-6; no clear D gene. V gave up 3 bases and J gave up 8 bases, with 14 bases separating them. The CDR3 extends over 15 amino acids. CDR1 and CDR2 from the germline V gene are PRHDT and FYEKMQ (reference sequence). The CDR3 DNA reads TGTGCCAGCAGCTTCGCCCCGGGAACGCATTCACCCCTCCACTTT. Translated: CASSFAPGTHSPLHF.